This TCR beta chain emerged from a study of cytotoxic CD8 clonotypes in ibrutinib-treated CLL. TCRdb's copy holds only in-frame clones and misses some; the assay was immunoSEQ multiplex PCR. The sample holds 200,000 to 250,000 clones; 60% to 80% are singletons and the top ten take 5.9%. Whole-study findings and limits: Increased clonality at ibrutinib response gave way to a return toward baseline at progression. Against age-matched healthy donors, baseline clonality ran higher and tracked circulating CD8+ T-cell counts.

V lost 8 bases and J lost 3, with 14 bases in between. In germline, CDR1 is GTSNPN, CDR2 SVGIG (reference sequence). This CDR3 spans 12 amino acids. As for this clone: Antigen specificity is unknown.

The TCR originated in a human donor with chronic lymphocytic leukemia. This sequence joins TRBV30 and TRBJ2-7; a possible D gene is TRBD1 (5 bases). Sequenced material: PBMCs, taken after 12 months of ibrutinib treatment. The CDR3 DNA sequence: TGTGCCGGAATTCAGGGTTACTACGAGCAGTACTTC. It specifies CAGIQGYYEQYF.